Below, 9 T cell receptor beta chains from the same sample are listed, as sequenced in a study of persistence of HIV-infected CD4 T cells (TCRdb year 2020). No antigen has been assigned to these receptors. The intended sense of this specimen's treatment or condition label: suppressive antiretroviral therapy. Cells were stimulated with anti-CD3/anti-CD28 magnetic beads as a nonspecific positive control representing the CD4+ T cell repertoire. Responding CD4+ T cells were sorted by upregulation of both CD40 ligand and CD69. The immunoSEQ hsTCRB assay version 4, run in survey mode, was used to sequence TCRbeta repertoires from genomic DNA. Held by TCRdb, this immuneACCESS table contains in-frame sequences only and omits some clones. Under half of the omission traces to an unresolved V gene where checked; the cause of the rest is unknown. The sample records about 43,000 clones, 89% of which are singletons. The top ten constitute around 0.92% of the sample.

The sample consisted of CD4+ T cells sorted from PBMCs after approximately 19-hour stimulation, taken from a patient who received antiretroviral therapy. The cell subset or site label corresponds to: CD40L+CD69+ CD4 T cells responding to anti-CD3/anti-CD28 beads, representing the overall repertoire. The receptors here all came from an adult man with HIV who was CMV-seropositive.

J is TRBJ2-7 and V is TRBV19; D is possibly TRBD1 or TRBD2 (5 bases each). The ends were cut back, 3 bases at V and 2 bases at J, with 8 bases in the middle. The CDR3 spans 13 residues. Germline V lookup: CDR1 LNHDA, CDR2 SQIVND (reference sequence). The chain's CDR3 is CASSMGRPYEQYF. CDR3 bases: TGTGCCAGTAGTATGGGACGGCCCTACGAGCAGTACTTC.

V gene TRBV29-1 combines with J gene TRBJ1-1; D might be TRBD1 (5 bases). This CDR3 is built from 14 residues. CDR1 and CDR2 from the germline V gene are SQVTM and ANQGSEA. V shed 4 bases and J shed 0 bases, with 12 bases lying between them. This chain's CDR3 is CSVGRVVLNTEAFF. CDR3 bases: TGCAGCGTTGGCAGGGTAGTACTGAACACTGAAGCTTTCTTT.

The V and J genes are TRBV6-6 and TRBJ2-7, with 7 bases identical to TRBD1. Germline values: CDR1 MNHNY, CDR2 SVGAGI (reference sequence). This CDR3 is built from 15 residues. J lost 4 bases, V lost 0 bases, and 6 bases had no gene match. The CDR3 spells CASSYSKSRGYEQYF. As DNA, the CDR3 is TGTGCCAGCAGTTACTCGAAATCCAGGGGGTACGAGCAGTACTTC.

The rearrangement joins TRBV5-1 to TRBJ2-2, with 7 bases aligning to TRBD1. The germline V gene encodes CDR1 SGHRS and CDR2 YFSETQ. The CDR3 is 15 amino acids. The ends lost 4 bases at V and 3 bases at J; junction bases unmatched: 6. The CDR3 DNA is TGCGCCAGCAGCCTCGGACAGGCATACACCGGGGAGCTGTTTTTT. Translated: CASSLGQAYTGELFF.

The chain carries TRBV19 and TRBJ1-5; maybe TRBD1 (5 bases). The CDR3 contains 15 residues. V shed 4 bases and J shed 2 bases, with 12 bases lying between them. Germline V gives CDR1 LNHDA, CDR2 SQIVND (reference sequence). CDR3 nucleotides: TGTGCCAGTAGTAATGGGGGTACGGGCAATCAGCCCCAGCATTTT. Its translation is CASSNGGTGNQPQHF.

The CDR3 reads CASSLQGGSTGELFF. The CDR3 DNA follows: TGTGCCAGCAGCTTGCAAGGGGGTAGCACCGGGGAGCTGTTTTTT. The rearrangement links TRBV5-4 to TRBJ2-2, with D tentatively TRBD1 (6 bases). The V end was cut by 1 base, the J end by 4 bases, with 11 bases between. The germline gives CDR1 SGHNT, CDR2 YYREEE (reference sequence). The CDR3 extends over 15 amino acids.

This chain connects TRBV6-4 to TRBJ2-3, with unresolved D. CDR1 and CDR2 from the germline V gene are MRHNA and SNTAGT. Trimming took off 3 bases at V and 3 bases at J, with 16 bases between the two ends. The CDR3 has 16 residues. This chain's CDR3 is CASSESYGVATDTQYF. The DNA of the CDR3 is TGTGCCAGCAGTGAATCGTACGGAGTGGCTACAGATACGCAGTATTTT.

This clone occurred once. J is TRBJ1-1 and V is TRBV6-5; 9 bases are shared with TRBD1. The CDR3 has 14 amino acids. The germline V gene has CDR1 MNHEY and CDR2 SVGAGI. Trimming cost V 4 bases and J 5 bases; bases outside gene matches: 5. CDR3 protein: CASSFNRGLTEAFF. CDR3 coding DNA: TGTGCCAGCAGTTTTAACAGGGGGCTAACTGAAGCTTTCTTT.

The chain links TRBV30 to TRBJ2-1; 9 nucleotides match TRBD2. Germline-derived CDR1 and CDR2 are GTSNPN and SVGIG (reference sequence). The CDR3 is 13 residues long. V was pared by 5 bases and J by 6 bases, with 5 bases of the junction left unmatched. This CDR3 is CAWVAGGPNEQFF. For the CDR3, the DNA is TGTGCCTGGGTGGCGGGGGGGCCCAATGAGCAGTTCTTC. The variable domain in full, completed from reference TRBV30 and TRBJ2-1, reads SQTIHQWPATLVQPVGSPLSLECTVEGTSNPNLYWYRQAAGRGLQLLFYSVGIGQISSEVPQNLSASRPQDRQFILSSKKLLLSDSGFYLCAWVAGGPNEQFFGPGTRLTVL.